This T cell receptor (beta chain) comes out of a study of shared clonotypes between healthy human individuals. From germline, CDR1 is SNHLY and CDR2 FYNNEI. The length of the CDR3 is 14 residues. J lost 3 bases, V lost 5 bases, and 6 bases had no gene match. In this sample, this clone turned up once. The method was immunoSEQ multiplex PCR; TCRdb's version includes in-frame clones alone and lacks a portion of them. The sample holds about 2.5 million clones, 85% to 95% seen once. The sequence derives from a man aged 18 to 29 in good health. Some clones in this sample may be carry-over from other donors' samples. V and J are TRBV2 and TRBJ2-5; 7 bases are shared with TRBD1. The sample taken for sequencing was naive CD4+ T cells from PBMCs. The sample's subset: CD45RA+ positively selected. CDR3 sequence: CASSQQGPEETQYF. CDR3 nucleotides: TGTGCCAGCAGTCAACAGGGGCCCGAAGAGACCCAGTACTTC.